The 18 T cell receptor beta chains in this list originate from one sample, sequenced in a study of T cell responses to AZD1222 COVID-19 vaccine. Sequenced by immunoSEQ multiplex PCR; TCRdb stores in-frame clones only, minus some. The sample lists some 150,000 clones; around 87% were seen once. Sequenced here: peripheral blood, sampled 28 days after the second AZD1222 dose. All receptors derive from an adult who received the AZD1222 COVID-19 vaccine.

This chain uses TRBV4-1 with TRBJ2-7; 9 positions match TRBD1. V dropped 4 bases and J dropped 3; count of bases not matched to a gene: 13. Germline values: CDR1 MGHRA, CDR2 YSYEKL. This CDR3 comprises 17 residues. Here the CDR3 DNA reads TGCGCCAGCAGCCTGGGGTGGGGACAGGGTCGCTTCTACGAGCAGTACTTC. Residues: CASSLGWGQGRFYEQYF.

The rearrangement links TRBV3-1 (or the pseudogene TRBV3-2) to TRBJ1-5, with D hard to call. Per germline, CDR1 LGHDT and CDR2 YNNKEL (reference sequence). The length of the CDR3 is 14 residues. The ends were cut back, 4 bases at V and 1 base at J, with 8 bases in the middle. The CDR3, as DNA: TGTGCCAGCAGCCTAGGTACGAGCAATCAGCCCCAGCATTTT. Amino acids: CASSLGTSNQPQHF.

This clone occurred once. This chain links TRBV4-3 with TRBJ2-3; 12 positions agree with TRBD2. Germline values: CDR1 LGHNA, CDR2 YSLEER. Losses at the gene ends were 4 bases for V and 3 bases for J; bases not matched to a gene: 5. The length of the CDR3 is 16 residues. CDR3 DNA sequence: TGCGCCAGCAGCCGAACAGGGACTAGCGGGACAGATACGCAGTATTTT. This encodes CASSRTGTSGTDTQYF.

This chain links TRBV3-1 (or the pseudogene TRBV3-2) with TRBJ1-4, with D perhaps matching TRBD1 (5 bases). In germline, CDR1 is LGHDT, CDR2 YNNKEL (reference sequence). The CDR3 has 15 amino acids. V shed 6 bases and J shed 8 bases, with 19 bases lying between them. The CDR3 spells CASRKYGGETEKLFF. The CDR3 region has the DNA TGTGCCAGCAGAAAATATGGAGGGGAAACCGAAAAACTGTTTTTT.

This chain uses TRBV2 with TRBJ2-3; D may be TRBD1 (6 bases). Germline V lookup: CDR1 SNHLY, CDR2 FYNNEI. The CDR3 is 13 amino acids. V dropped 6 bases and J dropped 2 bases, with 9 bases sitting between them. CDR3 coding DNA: TGTGCCAGCAGGCAGGGGCTCACAGATACGCAGTATTTT. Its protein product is CASRQGLTDTQYF.

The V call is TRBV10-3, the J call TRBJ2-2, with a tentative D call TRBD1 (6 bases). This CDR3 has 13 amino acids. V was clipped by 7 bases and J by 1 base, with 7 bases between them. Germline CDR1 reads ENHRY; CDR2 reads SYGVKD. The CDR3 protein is CAIMGQNTGELFF. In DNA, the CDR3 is TGTGCCATCATGGGACAGAACACCGGGGAGCTGTTTTTT.

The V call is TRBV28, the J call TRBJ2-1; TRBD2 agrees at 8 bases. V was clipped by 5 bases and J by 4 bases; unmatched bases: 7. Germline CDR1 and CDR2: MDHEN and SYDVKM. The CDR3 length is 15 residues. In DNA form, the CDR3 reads TGTGCCAGCAGTCCCCGGACTAGCCGTTACAATGAGCAGTTCTTC. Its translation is CASSPRTSRYNEQFF.

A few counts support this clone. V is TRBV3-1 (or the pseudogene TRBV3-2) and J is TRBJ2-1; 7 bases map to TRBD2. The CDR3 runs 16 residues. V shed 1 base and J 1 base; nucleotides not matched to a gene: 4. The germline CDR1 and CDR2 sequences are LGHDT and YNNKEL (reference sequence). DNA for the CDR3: TGTGCCAGCAGCCAAGGGGCTAGCGGTTCCTACAATGAGCAGTTCTTC. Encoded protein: CASSQGASGSYNEQFF.

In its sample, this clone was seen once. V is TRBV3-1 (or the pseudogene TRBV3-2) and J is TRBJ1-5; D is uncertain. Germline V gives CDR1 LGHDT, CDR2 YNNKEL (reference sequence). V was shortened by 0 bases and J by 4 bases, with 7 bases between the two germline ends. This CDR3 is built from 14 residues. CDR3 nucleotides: TGTGCCAGCAGCCAAGATGAAGGTAATCAGCCCCAGCATTTT. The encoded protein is CASSQDEGNQPQHF.

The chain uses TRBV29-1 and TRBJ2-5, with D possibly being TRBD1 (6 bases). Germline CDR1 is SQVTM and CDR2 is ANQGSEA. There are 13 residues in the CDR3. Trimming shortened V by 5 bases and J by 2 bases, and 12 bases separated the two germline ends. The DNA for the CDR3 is TGCAGCGTTCAGGGGCAGCCACAAGAGACCCAGTACTTC. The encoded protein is CSVQGQPQETQYF.

The CDR3 here is CSAGGQGLDGYTF. In DNA form, the CDR3 reads TGCAGCGCTGGGGGACAGGGCCTTGACGGCTACACCTTC. V and J are TRBV29-1 and TRBJ1-2; 9 bases fit TRBD1. The CDR3 runs to 13 residues. V gave up 7 bases and J gave up 8 bases; unmatched junction bases: 11. CDR1 and CDR2 (germline): SQVTM, ANQGSEA.

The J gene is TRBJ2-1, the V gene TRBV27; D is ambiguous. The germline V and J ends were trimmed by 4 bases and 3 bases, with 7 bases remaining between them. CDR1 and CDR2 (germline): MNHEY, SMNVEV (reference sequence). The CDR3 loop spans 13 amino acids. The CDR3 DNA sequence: TGTGCCAGCAGTTCTTACCTCTACAATGAGCAGTTCTTC. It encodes CASSSYLYNEQFF.

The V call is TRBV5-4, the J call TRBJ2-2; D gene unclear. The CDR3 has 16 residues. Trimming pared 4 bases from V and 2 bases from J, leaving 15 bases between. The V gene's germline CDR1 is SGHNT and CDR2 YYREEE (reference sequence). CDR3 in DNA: TGTGCCAGCAGCGCCGGACCACTCCTCAACACCGGGGAGCTGTTTTTT. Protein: CASSAGPLLNTGELFF.

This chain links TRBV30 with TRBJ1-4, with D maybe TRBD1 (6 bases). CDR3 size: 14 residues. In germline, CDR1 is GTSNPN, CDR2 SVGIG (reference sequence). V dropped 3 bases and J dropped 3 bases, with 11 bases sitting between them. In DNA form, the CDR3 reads TGTGCCTGGAGAGGGGGGCTACCTAATGAAAAACTGTTTTTT. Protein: CAWRGGLPNEKLFF.

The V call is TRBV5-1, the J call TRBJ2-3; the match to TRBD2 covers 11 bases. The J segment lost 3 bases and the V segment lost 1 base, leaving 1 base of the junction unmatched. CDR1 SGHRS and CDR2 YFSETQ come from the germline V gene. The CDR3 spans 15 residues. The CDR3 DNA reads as TGCGCCAGCAGCTTGACTAGCGGGAGTACAGATACGCAGTATTTT. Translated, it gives CASSLTSGSTDTQYF.

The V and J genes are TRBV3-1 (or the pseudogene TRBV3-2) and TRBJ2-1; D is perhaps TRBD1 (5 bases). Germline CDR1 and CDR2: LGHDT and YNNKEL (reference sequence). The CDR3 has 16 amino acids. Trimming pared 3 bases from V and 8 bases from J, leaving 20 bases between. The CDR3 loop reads CASSQDPDRGLDEQFF. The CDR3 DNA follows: TGTGCCAGCAGCCAGGATCCCGATAGGGGCCTCGATGAGCAGTTCTTC.

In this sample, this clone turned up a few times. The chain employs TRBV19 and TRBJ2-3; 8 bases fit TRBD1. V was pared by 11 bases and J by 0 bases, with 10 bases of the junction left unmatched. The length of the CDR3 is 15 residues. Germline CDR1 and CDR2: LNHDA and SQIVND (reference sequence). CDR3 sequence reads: CAPPSRGLSTDTQYF. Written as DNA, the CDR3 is TGTGCCCCCCCCAGCAGGGGGCTTAGCACAGATACGCAGTATTTT.

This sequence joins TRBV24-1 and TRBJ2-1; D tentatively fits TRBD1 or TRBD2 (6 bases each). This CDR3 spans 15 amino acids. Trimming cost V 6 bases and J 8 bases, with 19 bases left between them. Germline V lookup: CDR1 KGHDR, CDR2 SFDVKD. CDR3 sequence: CATSKGWGAIHEQFF. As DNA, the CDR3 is TGTGCCACCAGTAAGGGGTGGGGGGCAATCCATGAGCAGTTCTTC.